This paragraph covers one TCR beta chain sequence. V gave up 0 bases and J gave up 2 bases; unmatched junction bases: 9. Looked up from germline, CDR1 is SGHAT and CDR2 is FQNNGV. There are 17 residues in the CDR3. Profiled with immunoSEQ multiplex PCR; TCRdb holds only in-frame clones, not every one. The repertoire consists of roughly 200,000 clones, with approximately 84% occurring once and the leading ten covering 5.5% to 7%. This sample is part of a study of blood T cell repertoires in COVID-19. Study as a whole: In each case, the material was cDNA or gDNA derived from T cells, B-cell-depleted T cells, or PBMCs.

Source material: peripheral blood. The TCR originated in a man of 80 years or more with acute or convalescent COVID-19. The genes are TRBV11-2 and TRBJ1-2; 7 nucleotides match TRBD1. The CDR3 DNA follows: TGTGCCAGCAGCTTAGATCGGGGACAGCGTCTCAACTATGGCTACACCTTC. Its protein is CASSLDRGQRLNYGYTF.